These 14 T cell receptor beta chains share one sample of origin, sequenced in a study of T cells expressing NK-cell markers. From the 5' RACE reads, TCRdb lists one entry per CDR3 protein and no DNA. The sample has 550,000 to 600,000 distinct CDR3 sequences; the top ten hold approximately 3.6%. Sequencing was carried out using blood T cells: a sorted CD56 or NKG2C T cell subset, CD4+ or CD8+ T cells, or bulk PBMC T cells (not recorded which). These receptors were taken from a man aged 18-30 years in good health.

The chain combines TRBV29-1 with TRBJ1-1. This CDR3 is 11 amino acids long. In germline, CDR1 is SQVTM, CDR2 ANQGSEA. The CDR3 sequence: CSLGRGVEAFF.

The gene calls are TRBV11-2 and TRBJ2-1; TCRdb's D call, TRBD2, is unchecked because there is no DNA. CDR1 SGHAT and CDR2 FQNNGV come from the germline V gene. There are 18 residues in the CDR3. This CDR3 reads CASSLDLGLAGPYNEQFF.

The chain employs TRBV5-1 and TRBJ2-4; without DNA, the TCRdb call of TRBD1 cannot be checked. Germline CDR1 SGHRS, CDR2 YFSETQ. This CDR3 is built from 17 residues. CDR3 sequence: CASSPRTGGVSKNIQYF.

Here the CDR3 reads CASSLEPVPNEQFF. V is TRBV7-8 and J is TRBJ2-1; TCRdb's D call, TRBD1, is unchecked because there is no DNA. Germline V gene lookup returns CDR1 SGHVS and CDR2 FQNEAQ. The CDR3 sequence is 14 residues long.

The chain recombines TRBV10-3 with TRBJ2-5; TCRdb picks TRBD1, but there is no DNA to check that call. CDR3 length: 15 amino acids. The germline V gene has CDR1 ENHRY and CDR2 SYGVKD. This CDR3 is CAISDLGAPKETQYF.

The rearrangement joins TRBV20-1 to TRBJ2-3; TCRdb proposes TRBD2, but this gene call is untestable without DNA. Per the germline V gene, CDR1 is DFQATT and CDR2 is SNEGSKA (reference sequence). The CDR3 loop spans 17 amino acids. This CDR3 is CSARDVRGRRGIDTQYF.

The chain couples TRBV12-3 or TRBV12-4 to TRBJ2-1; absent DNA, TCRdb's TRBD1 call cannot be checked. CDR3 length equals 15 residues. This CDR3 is CASRQGQPGYNEQFF.

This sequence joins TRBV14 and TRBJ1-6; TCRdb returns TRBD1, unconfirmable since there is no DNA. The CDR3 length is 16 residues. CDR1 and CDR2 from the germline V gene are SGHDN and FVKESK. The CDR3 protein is CASSQHRERGPSPLHF.

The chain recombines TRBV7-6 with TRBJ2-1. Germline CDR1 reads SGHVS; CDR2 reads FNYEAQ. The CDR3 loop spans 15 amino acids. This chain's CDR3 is CASSPMLSSYNEQFF.

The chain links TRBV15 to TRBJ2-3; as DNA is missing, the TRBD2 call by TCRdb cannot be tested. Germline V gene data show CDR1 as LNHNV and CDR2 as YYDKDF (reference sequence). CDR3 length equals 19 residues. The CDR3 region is CATSRGAFGHSETTDTQYF.

The CDR3 region is CASSSGGESNTGELFF. The chain couples TRBV6-1 to TRBJ2-2; TCRdb gives TRBD2 as the D gene, but with no DNA this cannot be confirmed. The CDR3 runs 16 residues. Germline V gene sequence: CDR1 MNHNS, CDR2 SASEGT.

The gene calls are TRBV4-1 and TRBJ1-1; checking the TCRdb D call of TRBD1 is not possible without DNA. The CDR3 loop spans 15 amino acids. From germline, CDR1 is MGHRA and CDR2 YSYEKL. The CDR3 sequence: CASSQAGGSNTEAFF.

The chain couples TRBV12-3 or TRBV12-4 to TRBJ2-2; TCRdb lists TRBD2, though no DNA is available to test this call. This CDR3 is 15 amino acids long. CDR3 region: CASSLGPSRAGELFF.

CDR3: CASSLPQGNNEQFF. The rearrangement uses TRBV12-3 or TRBV12-4 and TRBJ2-1; no DNA is available, so the TRBD1 call from TCRdb remains unchecked. The CDR3 length is 14 residues.